The clone carrying this T cell receptor (beta chain) was recorded only once. The data belong to a study of blood T cell repertoires in COVID-19. Study details: The United States, Italy and Spain were the sources of the acute and convalescent COVID-19 samples. T cells, B-cell-depleted T cells, or PBMCs provided the cDNA or gDNA that served as material.

Per the original data handling: Scientists estimated how many nucleated cells there were by amplifying reference gene primers. Method: immunoSEQ multiplex PCR; TCRdb's copy keeps in-frame clones and lacks some. V, J and clone size were drawn from that table, and D and trimming were deduced from the DNA. The repertoire consists of 150,000 to 200,000 clones, with roughly nine tenths occurring once and the leading ten covering around 24%. Germline values: CDR1 SEHNR, CDR2 FQNEAQ (reference sequence). The germline V and J ends were trimmed by 2 bases and 0 bases, with 16 bases remaining between them. The CDR3 spans 17 residues.

This clonotype originated in a man in his sixties with acute or convalescent COVID-19. This chain uses TRBV7-9 with TRBJ2-5; D may be TRBD1 (6 bases). Sequenced: peripheral blood. CDR3 residues: CASSLPPGQLHQETQYF. The CDR3 DNA follows: TGTGCCAGCAGCTTACCCCCAGGACAGCTTCACCAAGAGACCCAGTACTTC.